These 26 T cell receptor beta chains were sequenced from one sample in a study of shared clonotypes between healthy human individuals. Sequencing was performed with immunoSEQ multiplex PCR; in TCRdb, only in-frame clones are kept and a portion is missing. This sample yields more than 550,000 clones, of which 90% are seen a single time; about a third belongs to the top ten. Source material: memory CD8+ T cells from PBMCs. The subset was: CD45RO+ cells pooled with CCR7-negative TemRA cells. The source is a man aged 18 to 30 in good health. Some clones in this sample may be carry-over from other donors' samples.

The V and J genes are TRBV29-1 and TRBJ2-7; 8 bases line up with TRBD2. With V trimmed by 3 bases and J by 4 bases, 5 bases remained unmatched. Germline CDR1 reads SQVTM; CDR2 reads ANQGSEA. The CDR3 has 13 residues. The chain's CDR3 is CSVDSGKGYEQYF. The CDR3 coding sequence is TGCAGCGTTGATAGCGGGAAGGGATACGAGCAGTACTTC.

CDR3: CASSFSAGLAKNIQYF. The CDR3 DNA is TGTGCCAGCAGTTTTTCGGCCGGATTAGCCAAAAACATTCAGTACTTC. J is TRBJ2-4 and V is TRBV28; D call uncertain. In germline, CDR1 is MDHEN, CDR2 SYDVKM. The ends were cut back, 3 bases at V and 0 bases at J, with 12 bases in the middle. The CDR3 is made up of 16 amino acids.

This clone was counted a single time. The chain is built from TRBV6-5 and TRBJ2-5; TRBD1 might be the D (6 bases). There are 13 residues in the CDR3. CDR1 and CDR2 (germline): MNHEY, SVGAGI. The V gene lost 6 bases and the J gene lost 5 bases, with 13 bases spanning the gap. CDR3 nucleotide sequence: TGTGCCAGCAGGGAACAGGGCATCGAGACCCAGTACTTC. This gives the protein CASREQGIETQYF.

The chain employs TRBV15 and TRBJ2-7; TRBD2 matches 13 bases. Germline V gene data show CDR1 as LNHNV and CDR2 as YYDKDF (reference sequence). The CDR3 length is 15 residues. V was clipped by 5 bases and J by 7 bases; unmatched bases: 8. The CDR3 DNA reads as TGTGCCACCAGCGTGGGACTAGCGGGGATGGGGGAGCAGTACTTC. Translating it yields CATSVGLAGMGEQYF.

The rearrangement uses TRBV5-1 and TRBJ2-7; 7 bases are shared with TRBD1. CDR1 is SGHRS, CDR2 YFSETQ, per germline. V was pared by 3 bases and J by 4 bases, with 7 bases of the junction left unmatched. The CDR3 is 14 residues long. The CDR3 spells CASSSYGTEYEQYF. In DNA, the CDR3 is TGCGCCAGCAGCTCCTACGGGACAGAGTACGAGCAGTACTTC.

This chain joins TRBV5-1 and TRBJ1-1; 9 bases agree with TRBD1. After removal of 4 bases from V and 6 bases from J, the junction contained 13 bases not matched to a gene. Germline lookup yields CDR1 SGHRS and CDR2 YFSETQ. This CDR3 region has 16 residues. The CDR3 region has the DNA TGCGCCAGCAGCCCAGCCGGGACAGGGCGGTACGCTGAAGCTTTCTTT. Its protein product is CASSPAGTGRYAEAFF.

The rearrangement joins TRBV28 to TRBJ1-2; 8 bases fit TRBD1. Germline values: CDR1 MDHEN, CDR2 SYDVKM. J lost 7 bases, V lost 8 bases, and 15 bases had no gene match. The CDR3 covers 15 residues. In DNA form, the CDR3 reads TGTGCCAGCTCCTCGGCCCCTCAGGGGGCGGTTGGCTACACCTTC. Protein product: CASSSAPQGAVGYTF.

The rearrangement links TRBV6-1 to TRBJ1-5; D unclear. This CDR3 comprises 12 residues. Per germline, CDR1 MNHNS and CDR2 SASEGT. Trimming left V 7 bases short and J 2 bases short, with 6 bases between. The CDR3 sequence: CASISGNQPQHF. For the CDR3, the DNA is TGTGCCAGCATCTCGGGCAATCAGCCCCAGCATTTT.

The V and J genes are TRBV7-9 and TRBJ2-7; 7 bases agree with TRBD2. The CDR3 totals 17 residues. Germline trimming cut 7 bases from V and 5 bases from J; bases unmatched to any gene: 20. Germline V lookup: CDR1 SEHNR, CDR2 FQNEAQ (reference sequence). The CDR3 sequence is CASTLPGRGGSLDEQYF. The DNA of the CDR3 is TGTGCCAGCACTCTGCCGGGGCGTGGCGGGAGTTTAGACGAGCAGTACTTC.

The rearrangement links TRBV7-9 to TRBJ1-2; 9 bases agree with TRBD1. The CDR3 extends over 15 amino acids. The V and J ends lost 1 base and 8 bases, in that order; junction bases with no gene match: 8. Germline CDR1 SEHNR, CDR2 FQNEAQ (reference sequence). CDR3 in amino acids: CASSLEQGADLGYTF. The CDR3 DNA is TGTGCCAGCAGCTTAGAACAGGGGGCGGATCTAGGCTACACCTTC.

The chain couples TRBV5-8 to TRBJ2-5; no definite D call. With the DNA end fitting TRBJ2-7 better, the J assignment may be wrong. Germline CDR1 and CDR2: SGHTS and YDEGEE. The CDR3 runs 14 residues. CDR3 sequence reads: CASSLFVTGYEQYF. CDR3 nucleotides: TGTGCCAGCAGCTTGTTCGTCACGGGCTACGAGCAGTACTTC.

J is TRBJ1-3 and V is TRBV9, with 7 bases matching TRBD1. This CDR3 contains 15 residues. Per germline, CDR1 SGDLS and CDR2 YYNGEE. J lost 2 bases, V lost 3 bases, and 5 bases had no gene match. CDR3 loop: CASSARGVAGNTIYF. For the CDR3, the DNA is TGTGCCAGCAGCGCCAGGGGGGTCGCTGGAAACACCATATATTTT.

The rearrangement links TRBV18 to TRBJ2-7; a possible D gene is TRBD1 (6 bases). Trimming cost V 5 bases and J 5 bases, with 16 bases left between them. The CDR3 sequence is 14 residues long. CDR1 and CDR2 from the germline V gene are KGHSH and LQKENI. This CDR3 reads CASSTDSSPHEQYF. The CDR3 DNA sequence: TGTGCCAGCTCAACGGACAGTAGCCCCCACGAGCAGTACTTC.

The rearrangement uses TRBV14 and TRBJ1-5; weak D call: TRBD1 (5 bases). V shed 4 bases and J shed 1 base, with 8 bases lying between them. The germline V gene has CDR1 SGHDN and CDR2 FVKESK. CDR3 length: 14 amino acids. This chain's CDR3 is CASSLQGSNQPQHF. The CDR3 bases are TGTGCCAGCAGCCTCCAGGGCAGCAATCAGCCCCAGCATTTT.

The gene calls are TRBV6-4 and TRBJ2-2; D might be TRBD1 (6 bases). CDR3 length equals 15 residues. The V end was cut by 3 bases, the J end by 1 base, with 9 bases between. Per germline, CDR1 MRHNA and CDR2 SNTAGT. DNA for the CDR3: TGTGCCAGCAGTGATTCACAGGGGAACACCGGGGAGCTGTTTTTT. Protein: CASSDSQGNTGELFF.

The chain has TRBV27 and TRBJ2-1; TRBD1 agrees at 8 bases. The CDR3 contains 16 residues. Trimming removed 3 bases from V and 9 bases from J; junction bases left unmatched: 13. Germline V gene sequence: CDR1 MNHEY, CDR2 SMNVEV (reference sequence). The CDR3 here is CASSLGTGTGQSEQFF. The CDR3 DNA follows: TGTGCCAGCAGTTTGGGTACTGGGACAGGACAGAGTGAGCAGTTCTTC.

This clone occurred a few times. This rearrangement joins TRBV27 to TRBJ1-1; 7 nucleotides align to TRBD1. The CDR3 covers 13 residues. Germline loops: CDR1 MNHEY, CDR2 SMNVEV (reference sequence). The V and J ends lost 7 bases and 0 bases, in that order; junction bases with no gene match: 2. This CDR3 is CASKGQLNTEAFF. Written as DNA, the CDR3 is TGTGCCAGCAAGGGACAGCTGAACACTGAAGCTTTCTTT.

The chain is built from TRBV19 and TRBJ2-7; D call uncertain. Germline loops: CDR1 LNHDA, CDR2 SQIVND (reference sequence). Between the trimmed V and J ends, which lost 4 bases and 5 bases, there was a span of 9 bases. The CDR3 loop spans 12 amino acids. The CDR3, as DNA: TGTGCCAGTAGTACCGGACGACACGAGCAGTACTTC. Amino acid sequence: CASSTGRHEQYF.

J is TRBJ2-3 and V is TRBV27; no clear D gene. This CDR3 is built from 16 residues. The V gene's germline CDR1 is MNHEY and CDR2 SMNVEV (reference sequence). V shed 5 bases and J shed 4 bases, with 19 bases lying between them. CDR3 loop: CASSTVPGSAADTQYF. CDR3 in DNA: TGTGCCAGCAGTACCGTTCCTGGCTCGGCGGCAGATACGCAGTATTTT.

The chain has TRBV1 and TRBJ1-4; the table's D call, TRBD1, has no DNA check behind it. TRBV1 is a pseudogene locus. CDR3 length equals 14 residues. This chain's CDR3 is CTSSQQGGQEKLFF. In DNA, the CDR3 is TGCACCAGCAGCCAACAGGGGGGACAAGAAAAACTGTTTTTT.

The chain couples TRBV21-1 to TRBJ2-5; the table assigns TRBD1, which was not confirmed against the DNA. TRBV21-1 is listed as a pseudogene. CDR3 length: 15 amino acids. DNA for the CDR3: TGTGCCAGCAGCAAAGTTTGGCAGGGCCAAGAGACCCAGTACTTC. The encoded protein is CASSKVWQGQETQYF.

The chain carries TRBV19 and TRBJ1-2; D is undetermined. This CDR3 is built from 15 residues. CDR1 LNHDA and CDR2 SQIVND come from the germline V gene (reference sequence). V was trimmed by 3 bases and J by 0 bases, leaving 11 bases between them. Here the CDR3 DNA reads TGTGCCAGTAGTATTCCCGGGAGTCCTAACTATGGCTACACCTTC. This gives the protein CASSIPGSPNYGYTF. Full variable domain (outside the CDR3, taken from reference TRBV19 and TRBJ1-2): DGGITQSPKYLFRKEGQNVTLSCEQNLNHDAMYWYRQDPGQGLRLIYYSQIVNDFQKGDIAEGYSVSREKKESFPLTVTSAQKNPTAFYLCASSIPGSPNYGYTFGSGTRLTVV.

The rearrangement joins TRBV4-1 to TRBJ2-7; tentatively, D is TRBD2 (7 bases). The CDR3 has 14 amino acids. Trimming took off 4 bases at V and 6 bases at J, with 16 bases between the two ends. Germline V lookup: CDR1 MGHRA, CDR2 YSYEKL. The CDR3 region is CASSLGRGAGEQYF. In DNA, the CDR3 is TGCGCCAGCAGCCTCGGACGGGGGGCGGGCGAGCAGTACTTC.

This chain joins TRBV9 and TRBJ2-2, with a tentative D call TRBD2 (5 bases). The length of the CDR3 is 13 residues. V was pared by 4 bases and J by 6 bases, with 10 bases between. Germline CDR1 SGDLS, CDR2 YYNGEE. The CDR3 nucleotides read TGTGCCAGCAGCCCCGGAGGACCCGGGGAGCTGTTTTTT. It codes for CASSPGGPGELFF.

Turning to this clone: At the DNA level, this CDR3 is encoded by other sequences in the same sample as well. This chain joins TRBV4-1 and TRBJ2-7, with 7 bases that match TRBD1. V trimming: 1 base; J trimming: 7 bases; junction bases outside the gene matches: 4. In germline, CDR1 is MGHRA, CDR2 YSYEKL. CDR3 length equals 13 residues. CDR3 protein: CASSQAQGREQYF. CDR3 nucleotides: TGCGCCAGCAGCCAAGCACAGGGGCGGGAGCAGTACTTC.

V and J are TRBV28 and TRBJ2-1; D unclear. The germline V gene has CDR1 MDHEN and CDR2 SYDVKM. Trimming left V 4 bases short and J 0 bases short, with 10 bases between. The CDR3 sequence is 15 residues long. CDR3 region: CASSSYSSSYNEQFF. CDR3 in DNA: TGTGCCAGCAGTTCCTACTCAAGCTCCTACAATGAGCAGTTCTTC.